Each of the 18 T cell receptor beta chains below was sequenced from the same sample in a study of shared clonotypes between healthy human individuals. Assay used: immunoSEQ multiplex PCR; TCRdb lists only in-frame clones, some missing. The sample has roughly 1,100,000 clones; around 76% are singletons. Sample: memory CD4+ T cells sorted from blood. Subset reported: CD45RA-negative fraction. The receptors stem from a young man in good health.

Concerning this clone itself: A much larger clone sits a single nucleotide away, making a read error possible. The chain carries TRBV6-6 and TRBJ1-1; 7 nucleotides agree with TRBD1. This CDR3 has 14 amino acids. Germline CDR1 MNHNY, CDR2 SVGAGI (reference sequence). CDR3 loop: CSSQGSNRSTEAFF. The CDR3 region has the DNA TGTTCCTCACAGGGGAGTAACAGGAGCACTGAAGCTTTCTTT.

The genes are TRBV7-3 and TRBJ2-1; D may be TRBD1 or TRBD2 (5 bases each). The V end was cut by 3 bases, the J end by 2 bases, with 11 bases between. The CDR3 is made up of 15 amino acids. Germline CDR1 SGHTA, CDR2 FQGTGA. The CDR3 DNA is TGTGCCAGCAGCTTGGCCGGGGCTACCTACAATGAGCAGTTCTTC. As protein: CASSLAGATYNEQFF.

V gene TRBV21-1 combines with J gene TRBJ1-3; TRBD1 was called by the table and not checked on the DNA. TRBV21-1 has pseudogene status. This CDR3 spans 17 amino acids. The CDR3 reads CASSNRQAFSTGNTIYF. The CDR3 nucleotides read TGTGCCAGCAGCAACCGACAGGCATTCAGCACTGGAAACACCATATATTTT.

The chain combines TRBV10-3 with TRBJ2-7; 8 bases fit TRBD2. This CDR3 comprises 16 residues. V shed 5 bases, J shed 4 bases, and the junction held 13 bases outside the gene matches. Germline lookup yields CDR1 ENHRY and CDR2 SYGVKD. CDR3 sequence: CAISSGPQRELYEQYF. Written as DNA, the CDR3 is TGTGCCATCAGTTCCGGGCCCCAGCGGGAGTTGTACGAGCAGTACTTC.

This CDR3 reads CSGRSGQINEQYF. The CDR3 DNA follows: TGCAGCGGTAGGTCGGGACAGATAAACGAGCAGTACTTC. The chain is built from TRBV29-1 and TRBJ2-7; TRBD1 matches at 7 bases. V dropped 7 bases and J dropped 5; count of bases not matched to a gene: 11. The CDR3 consists of 13 residues. Germline lookup yields CDR1 SQVTM and CDR2 ANQGSEA.

As for this clone: At one end, the junction sequence differs from germline, possibly due to a read error. Written as DNA, the CDR3 is TGTGCCATCAGTGATCCCTTGGGTGAGGGAGACCCCACAGATACGCAGTATTTT. Its protein is CAISDPLGEGDPTDTQYF. This chain joins TRBV6-1 and TRBJ2-3; tentatively, D is TRBD2 (5 bases). This CDR3 region has 18 residues. The germline gives CDR1 MNHNS, CDR2 SASEGT.

The chain couples TRBV4-1 to TRBJ1-1; unclear D gene. CDR1 and CDR2 from the germline V gene are MGHRA and YSYEKL. The CDR3 totals 14 residues. Between the trimmed V and J ends, which lost 0 bases and 4 bases, there was a span of 9 bases. The CDR3 protein is CASSQDRLLTEAFF. The CDR3 DNA reads as TGCGCCAGCAGCCAAGATAGACTACTCACTGAAGCTTTCTTT.

The J gene is TRBJ2-2, the V gene TRBV5-1; 8 bases are a match to TRBD1. The J segment lost 4 bases and the V segment lost 3 bases, leaving 8 bases of the junction unmatched. Germline lookup yields CDR1 SGHRS and CDR2 YFSETQ. This CDR3 contains 16 residues. The CDR3 protein is CASSYQGATGTGELFF. CDR3 nucleotides: TGCGCCAGCAGCTATCAGGGGGCGACCGGCACCGGGGAGCTGTTTTTT.

The chain has TRBV11-2 and TRBJ1-4; D is ambiguous. Germline values: CDR1 SGHAT, CDR2 FQNNGV. There are 13 residues in the CDR3. The V gene lost 3 bases and the J gene lost 5 bases, with 7 bases spanning the gap. CDR3 protein: CASSLSLNEKLFF. The CDR3 DNA reads as TGTGCCAGCAGCTTGTCCTTGAATGAAAAACTGTTTTTT.

This chain uses TRBV30 with TRBJ1-1; a possible D gene is TRBD1 (5 bases). CDR1 is GTSNPN and CDR2 is SVGIG in the germline V gene (reference sequence). Trimming stripped 3 bases from V and 4 bases from J, with 18 bases between. There are 15 residues in the CDR3. CDR3 coding DNA: TGTGCCTGGAGCCCGGGACTCCCTCTAAGCACTGAAGCTTTCTTT. The encoded protein is CAWSPGLPLSTEAFF.

For this clone: This sample includes further DNA sequences coding for the same CDR3. This chain connects TRBV7-2 to TRBJ2-5; the D is unclear. The CDR3 loop spans 11 amino acids. Per the germline V gene, CDR1 is SGHTA and CDR2 is FQGNSA. V was trimmed by 5 bases and J by 4 bases, leaving 5 bases between them. CDR3 region: CASSPLETQYF. The CDR3, as DNA: TGTGCCAGCAGCCCTTTAGAGACCCAGTACTTC.

The V and J genes are TRBV19 and TRBJ1-2; weak D call: TRBD1 (5 bases). V lost 7 bases and J 4 bases, leaving 16 bases between the germline ends. The CDR3 totals 14 residues. CDR1 and CDR2 from the germline V gene are LNHDA and SQIVND (reference sequence). CDR3 DNA sequence: TGTGCCAGTACCCCGGGACTGTCTATCTATGGCTACACCTTC. Translation: CASTPGLSIYGYTF.

The rearrangement uses TRBV18 and TRBJ1-5; D is undetermined. This CDR3 comprises 17 residues. Trimming took off 2 bases at V and 5 bases at J, with 19 bases between the two ends. Germline CDR1 KGHSH, CDR2 LQKENI. CDR3 nucleotides: TGTGCCAGCTCACCAAACTCTGTGGCGGTAGCCGATCAGCCCCAGCATTTT. It is translated as CASSPNSVAVADQPQHF. Full variable domain (rest looked up from reference TRBV18 and TRBJ1-5): NAGVMQNPRHLVRRRGQEARLRCSPMKGHSHVYWYRQLPEEGLKFMVYLQKENIIDESGMPKERFSAEFPKEGPSILRIQQVVRGDSAAYFCASSPNSVAVADQPQHFGDGTRLSIL.

The chain uses TRBV4-3 and TRBJ2-4; TRBD1 aligns across 8 bases. Trimming cost V 0 bases and J 2 bases; bases outside gene matches: 6. The CDR3 runs to 17 residues. Germline lookup yields CDR1 LGHNA and CDR2 YSLEER. CDR3 DNA: TGCGCCAGCAGCCAAGAGGCGCAGGGGGCGTCCAAAAACATTCAGTACTTC. This codes for CASSQEAQGASKNIQYF.

This clone was seen a few times. The chain links TRBV11-1 to TRBJ2-3; D is possibly TRBD2 (5 bases). The CDR3 is made up of 14 amino acids. The ends were cut back, 3 bases at V and 1 base at J, with 8 bases in the middle. Per germline, CDR1 SGHAT and CDR2 FQDESV (reference sequence). The chain's CDR3 is CASSFGVGTDTQYF. The CDR3 coding sequence is TGTGCCAGCAGCTTCGGGGTCGGCACAGATACGCAGTATTTT.

V and J are TRBV11-2 and TRBJ1-3; 8 nucleotides align to TRBD1. V lost 5 bases and J lost 6; bases outside the gene matches: 9. This CDR3 is built from 15 residues. CDR1 is SGHAT and CDR2 is FQNNGV in the germline V gene. In DNA form, the CDR3 reads TGTGCCAGCAGCCCCTTACGGACAGGGATAAACACCATATATTTT. Protein sequence: CASSPLRTGINTIYF.

This clone was counted once. This rearrangement joins TRBV5-1 to TRBJ1-1, with unresolved D. Germline V CDR1 and CDR2: SGHRS, YFSETQ. V lost 4 bases, J lost 1 base, and 17 bases lay in between. CDR3 length: 16 amino acids. The CDR3 spells CASSPRSVDRNTEAFF. The CDR3 DNA follows: TGCGCCAGCAGCCCCCGTTCGGTAGACCGGAACACTGAAGCTTTCTTT.

The gene calls are TRBV5-5 and TRBJ1-5; D may be TRBD1 (6 bases). CDR1 and CDR2 from the germline V gene are SGHKS and YYEKEE (reference sequence). CDR3 length: 14 amino acids. The germline V and J ends were trimmed by 5 bases and 5 bases, with 14 bases remaining between them. The CDR3, as DNA: TGTGCCAGCAGTATCCGGGACAACGATCAGCCCCAGCATTTT. This encodes CASSIRDNDQPQHF.